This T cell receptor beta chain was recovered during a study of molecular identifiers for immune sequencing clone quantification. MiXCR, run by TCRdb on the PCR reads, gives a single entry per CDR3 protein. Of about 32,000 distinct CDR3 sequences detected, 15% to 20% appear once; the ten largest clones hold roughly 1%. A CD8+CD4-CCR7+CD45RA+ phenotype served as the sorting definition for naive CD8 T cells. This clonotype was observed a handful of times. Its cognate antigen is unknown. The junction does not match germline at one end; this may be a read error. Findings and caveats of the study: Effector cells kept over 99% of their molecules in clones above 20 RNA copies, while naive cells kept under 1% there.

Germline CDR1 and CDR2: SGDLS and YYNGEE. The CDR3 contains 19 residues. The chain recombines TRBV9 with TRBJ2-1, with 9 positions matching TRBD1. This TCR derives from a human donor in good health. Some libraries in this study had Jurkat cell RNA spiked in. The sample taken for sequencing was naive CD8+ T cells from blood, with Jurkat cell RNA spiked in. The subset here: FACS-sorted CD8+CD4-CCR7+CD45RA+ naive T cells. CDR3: CASSTPGQGGGSSYSEQFF. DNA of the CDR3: TGTGCCAGCAGCACGCCGGGACAGGGAGGCGGGAGCAGCTACAGTGAGCAGTTCTTC.